A single sample is the source of the 2 T cell receptor beta chains below, sequenced in a study of T cells in Graves' hyperthyroidism and ophthalmopathy. RNA transcripts yielded amplified TCR beta CDR3 regions. A set of HTBI primers served as the primers for a first-round RT-PCR of the TCR CDR3. TCRdb passed the multiplex PCR reads through MiXCR, listing each CDR3 protein once. The repertoire has 450,000 to 600,000 distinct CDR3 sequences, just under 20% of them found once; the top ten carry around 50%. The sample consisted of blood. The source of these receptors is a man aged 35-49 years with Graves' ophthalmopathy.

The chain employs TRBV6-1 and TRBJ1-1; 8 positions match TRBD1. Germline V lookup: CDR1 MNHNS, CDR2 SASEGT. V lost 2 bases to trimming and J lost 1 base; unmatched junction nucleotides: 3. This CDR3 has 15 residues. The CDR3 spells CASSELTGGNTEAFF. DNA of the CDR3: TGTGCCAGCAGTGAACTAACAGGGGGGAACACTGAAGCTTTCTTT.

This clonotype appeared many times. The CDR3 bases are TGTGCCAGCAGCTTAGGGGTCGGCGGGGGGACTAACACAGATACGCAGTATTTT. This encodes CASSLGVGGGTNTDTQYF. The chain uses TRBV7-2 and TRBJ2-3; TRBD2 aligns across 8 bases. Germline trimming cut 1 base from V and 2 bases from J; bases unmatched to any gene: 11. This CDR3 has 18 residues. Germline V CDR1 and CDR2: SGHTA, FQGNSA.